This TCR beta chain appears in the sequencing data of a study of blood T cell repertoires in COVID-19. Background on the study: Researchers got acute and convalescent COVID-19 samples from the United States, Italy and Spain. T cells, B-cell-depleted T cells, or PBMCs provided the cDNA or gDNA that served as material.

The sample holds a few counts of this clone. CDR1 MGHDK and CDR2 SYGVNS come from the germline V gene. J gave up 7 bases and V 2 bases, and 10 bases lay outside the gene matches. The CDR3 extends over 17 amino acids. Per the original data handling: Counts of nucleated cells, estimated from reference gene primer amplification, were obtained. Profiled with immunoSEQ multiplex PCR; TCRdb holds only in-frame clones, not every one. From that table come the V and J calls and clone size; the DNA was used to work out D and trimming. The repertoire has 57,000 or so clones, around 80% of them found once; the top ten carry about 20%.

The J gene is TRBJ1-4, the V gene TRBV25-1; 10 nucleotides align to TRBD1. The specimen sequenced was peripheral blood. The clonotype comes from a man aged 55 to 69 with acute or convalescent COVID-19. In DNA, the CDR3 is TGTGCCAGCAGTGAAACGACAGGGGGCGCGGGAACTGAAAAACTGTTTTTT. This encodes CASSETTGGAGTEKLFF.